This TCR beta chain was identified during a study of PD-1 blockade in classical Hodgkin lymphoma. Study results and limitations: Causes of the repertoire differences remain undefined, possibly disease activity or prior therapy.

Profiling relied on immunoSEQ multiplex PCR, and the TCRdb table lists in-frame clones only, not all of them. The repertoire has tens of thousands of clones, approximately 95% of them found once; the top ten carry approximately 4%. The CDR3 covers 14 residues. The ends were cut back, 6 bases at V and 1 base at J, with 13 bases in the middle. Germline V gives CDR1 MDHEN, CDR2 SYDVKM. Noted time point: newly diagnosed, previously untreated cHL patient sample. Untreated, newly diagnosed classical Hodgkin lymphoma PBMCs were comparators. Of note for this clone: Its antigen is undetermined.

Sequencing was carried out using peripheral blood mononuclear cells (PBMCs). This chain joins TRBV28 and TRBJ2-7; D is possibly TRBD1 (6 bases). This clonotype was obtained from a human donor with classical Hodgkin lymphoma. CDR3 loop: CASSLVGHSYEQYF. DNA for the CDR3: TGTGCCAGCAGCTTAGTGGGACATTCCTACGAGCAGTACTTC.